Following are 16 T cell receptor beta chains from one sample sequenced in a study of T cells in Graves' hyperthyroidism and ophthalmopathy. The CDR3 regions of TCR beta were amplified from RNA transcripts. The TCR CDR3 was amplified in a first-round RT-PCR using the HTBI primer set. TCRdb re-derived calls from the multiplex PCR reads in MiXCR, one entry per CDR3 protein. The profile shows some 720,000 distinct CDR3 sequences, about 17% of them singletons. Sequencing used blood. Every receptor here comes from a man aged 18 to 30 with Graves' hyperthyroidism.

V and J are TRBV7-9 and TRBJ1-3, with a weak D call TRBD1 (5 bases). Germline CDR1 reads SEHNR; CDR2 reads FQNEAQ (reference sequence). V gave up 5 bases and J gave up 7 bases, with 15 bases separating them. The CDR3 is 14 amino acids. The CDR3 spells CASSPSSRVNTIYF. In DNA, the CDR3 is TGTGCCAGCAGCCCTTCAAGCAGGGTGAACACCATATATTTT.

The chain has TRBV7-9 and TRBJ2-1; D unresolved. V gave up 5 bases and J gave up 9 bases, with 11 bases separating them. In germline, CDR1 is SEHNR, CDR2 FQNEAQ (reference sequence). The CDR3 length is 12 residues. CDR3 sequence: CASSPTPSEQFF. Here the CDR3 DNA reads TGTGCCAGCAGCCCGACCCCAAGTGAGCAGTTCTTC.

The chain has TRBV9 and TRBJ2-1; 10 bases line up with TRBD2. The CDR3 totals 16 residues. CDR1 and CDR2 from the germline V gene are SGDLS and YYNGEE. Unmatched junction bases numbered 4, after V lost 0 bases and J lost 4 bases. This chain's CDR3 is CASSVGASGSYNEQFF. The DNA for the CDR3 is TGTGCCAGCAGCGTAGGGGCTAGCGGGAGTTACAATGAGCAGTTCTTC.

This chain uses TRBV10-3 with TRBJ1-3; no firm D call. The CDR3 runs 13 residues. Trimming removed 4 bases from V and 0 bases from J, with 4 bases in between. Germline CDR1 ENHRY, CDR2 SYGVKD. CDR3 residues: CAISGGSGNTIYF. The CDR3 DNA reads TGTGCCATCAGTGGGGGCTCTGGAAACACCATATATTTT.

This clonotype has ten or more counts. V is TRBV11-2 and J is TRBJ2-7; no definite D call. Deletions cut 5 bases from V and 0 bases from J, with 11 bases between. The CDR3 contains 14 residues. Per germline, CDR1 SGHAT and CDR2 FQNNGV. The CDR3 loop is CASSPDLHSYEQYF. CDR3 sequence (DNA): TGTGCCAGCAGCCCCGACCTCCACTCCTACGAGCAGTACTTC.

This clonotype was recorded a few times. The CDR3 DNA sequence: TGTGCCAGCAGCCGAGGGACTAGCGGGAGCCCAGATACGCAGTATTTT. Translated: CASSRGTSGSPDTQYF. This chain links TRBV6-1 with TRBJ2-3; TRBD2 matches 14 bases. From germline, CDR1 is MNHNS and CDR2 SASEGT. CDR3 size: 16 residues. With V trimmed by 6 bases and J by 4 bases, 6 bases remained unmatched.

This clonotype was observed a single time. The V call is TRBV20-1, the J call TRBJ1-1; 9 nucleotides agree with TRBD1. The V gene end was trimmed by 5 bases and the J gene end by 11 bases; junction bases not matched to a gene: 15. Per germline, CDR1 DFQATT and CDR2 SNEGSKA (reference sequence). The CDR3 is 14 residues long. The chain's CDR3 is CSAPGTGITLRAFF. The DNA for the CDR3 is TGCAGTGCTCCAGGGACAGGGATAACACTGAGGGCTTTCTTT.

This clonotype was recorded at least ten times. The V and J genes are TRBV28 and TRBJ2-1; 9 bases align to TRBD1. The germline V gene encodes CDR1 MDHEN and CDR2 SYDVKM. The ends lost 1 base at V and 6 bases at J; junction bases unmatched: 4. The CDR3 totals 15 residues. For the CDR3, the DNA is TGTGCCAGCAGTTTATTGGGACAGGGAGGCAATGAGCAGTTCTTC. This encodes CASSLLGQGGNEQFF.

There are a few counts of this clonotype. The J gene is TRBJ1-4, the V gene TRBV19, with a weak D call TRBD1 (6 bases). Trimming removed 9 bases at V and 10 bases at J, with 15 bases between. The V gene's germline CDR1 is LNHDA and CDR2 SQIVND (reference sequence). The CDR3 is made up of 12 amino acids. The CDR3 reads CARPGALGKLFF. The CDR3 nucleotides are TGTGCCAGGCCGGGGGCGCTGGGAAAACTGTTTTTT.

This clonotype was seen at least ten times. This chain links TRBV12-3 or TRBV12-4 with TRBJ2-7, with 9 bases aligning to TRBD1. CDR3 length: 15 residues. Trimming took 9 bases from V and 3 from J; bases not matched to a gene: 12. The CDR3: CASRYGTGRNYEQYF. The CDR3, as DNA: TGTGCCAGTCGATACGGGACAGGGAGGAACTACGAGCAGTACTTC.

The V gene is TRBV7-9, the J gene TRBJ2-1; 9 positions agree with TRBD2. V lost 2 bases, J lost 7 bases, and 12 bases stayed unmatched. This CDR3 is 17 amino acids long. The germline V gene encodes CDR1 SEHNR and CDR2 FQNEAQ (reference sequence). CDR3 in amino acids: CASSLFRTSERENEQFF. The CDR3 DNA reads as TGTGCCAGCAGCTTATTCCGGACTAGCGAGAGGGAAAATGAGCAGTTCTTC.

The rearrangement links TRBV7-9 to TRBJ1-5, with TRBD1 matching 8 bases. Germline loops: CDR1 SEHNR, CDR2 FQNEAQ (reference sequence). The trim removed 1 base at V and 2 bases at J, leaving 7 bases unmatched. The CDR3 is 17 residues long. This CDR3 reads CASSLGLSTGGNQPQHF. The CDR3 DNA is TGTGCCAGCAGCTTAGGTCTATCGACAGGGGGCAATCAGCCCCAGCATTTT. Together with reference TRBV7-9 and TRBJ1-5, the CDR3 gives the full variable domain: DTGVSQNPRHKITKRGQNVTFRCDPISEHNRLYWYRQTLGQGPEFLTYFQNEAQLEKSRLLSDRFSAERPKGSFSTLEIQRTEQGDSAMYLCASSLGLSTGGNQPQHFGDGTRLSIL.

The chain recombines TRBV28 with TRBJ2-1; D might be TRBD2 (5 bases). V dropped 7 bases and J dropped 3 bases, with 13 bases sitting between them. Germline lookup yields CDR1 MDHEN and CDR2 SYDVKM. The CDR3 spans 14 residues. CDR3 loop: CASKPQAGYNEQFF. CDR3 in DNA: TGTGCCAGCAAACCTCAGGCGGGCTACAATGAGCAGTTCTTC. Using reference TRBV28 and TRBJ2-1 for the parts outside the CDR3, the full variable domain is DVKVTQSSRYLVKRTGEKVFLECVQDMDHENMFWYRQDPGLGLRLIYFSYDVKMKEKGDIPEGYSVSREKKERFSLILESASTNQTSMYLCASKPQAGYNEQFFGPGTRLTVL.

This clonotype showed up many times. This sequence joins TRBV3-1 and TRBJ2-3; 9 bases agree with TRBD2. Germline trimming cut 1 base from V and 4 bases from J; bases unmatched to any gene: 9. Germline-derived CDR1 and CDR2 are LGHDT and YNNKEL (reference sequence). The length of the CDR3 is 17 residues. CDR3 sequence reads: CASSQVTSGDFADTQYF. CDR3 in DNA: TGTGCCAGCAGCCAAGTGACTAGCGGAGATTTCGCAGATACGCAGTATTTT.

This chain joins TRBV20-1 and TRBJ2-2; TRBD1 aligns across 12 bases. V dropped 5 bases and J dropped 5; count of bases not matched to a gene: 3. Germline V CDR1 and CDR2: DFQATT, SNEGSKA (reference sequence). This CDR3 contains 14 residues. The CDR3, as DNA: TGCAGTGCTCCGGGACAGGGGGCGACCGGGGAGCTGTTTTTT. Translation: CSAPGQGATGELFF.

This chain joins TRBV20-1 and TRBJ2-1; 8 bases map to TRBD2. Trimming at V came to 6 bases and at J to 10 bases, leaving 11 bases not matched to a gene. CDR3 length equals 13 residues. Germline CDR1 DFQATT, CDR2 SNEGSKA (reference sequence). The CDR3 region is CSAPGGAAYEQFF. The CDR3 bases are TGCAGTGCACCGGGGGGGGCGGCATACGAGCAGTTCTTC.